What follows is one T cell receptor (beta chain) and its context. This CDR3 contains 15 residues. J was trimmed by 5 bases and V by 3 bases; bases with no gene match: 10. CDR1 and CDR2 (germline): GTSNPN, SVGIG (reference sequence). This sample stems from a study of blood T cell repertoires in COVID-19. In the original analysis: The authors estimated nucleated cell counts from reference gene primer amplification. TCRdb's copy holds only in-frame clones and misses some; the assay was immunoSEQ multiplex PCR. For V, J and clone size, that table is used; D and trimming come from the DNA. The sample has 250,000 or so clones, around nine tenths seen once. In terms of age and location, participants ranged from about 18 to 100 years and lived in around 22 US areas. Self-reported history from a screening survey and questionnaire set each donor's cohort. Individuals in the exposed group had encountered a COVID-19 case within 2 weeks preceding study entry.

This chain joins TRBV30 and TRBJ1-5; the match to TRBD1 covers 7 bases. This TCR derives from a woman aged 30 to 39 who had been exposed to COVID-19. Sample: PBMCs or T cells enriched from blood (not recorded which). The chain's CDR3 is CAWREDREDDQPQHF. The CDR3 DNA reads TGTGCCTGGAGAGAAGACAGGGAGGATGATCAGCCCCAGCATTTT.